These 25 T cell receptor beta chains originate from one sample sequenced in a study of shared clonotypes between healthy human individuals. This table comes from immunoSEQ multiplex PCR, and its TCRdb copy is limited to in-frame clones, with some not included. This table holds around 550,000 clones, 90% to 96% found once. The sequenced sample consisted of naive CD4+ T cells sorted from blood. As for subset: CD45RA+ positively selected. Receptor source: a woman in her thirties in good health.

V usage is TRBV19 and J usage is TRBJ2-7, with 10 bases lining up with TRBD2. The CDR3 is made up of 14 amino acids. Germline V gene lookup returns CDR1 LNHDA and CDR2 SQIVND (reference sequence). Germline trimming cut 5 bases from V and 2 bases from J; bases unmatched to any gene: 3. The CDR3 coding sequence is TGTGCCAGTAGTTCCCTAGCGGGAGCCTACGAGCAGTACTTC. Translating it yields CASSSLAGAYEQYF.

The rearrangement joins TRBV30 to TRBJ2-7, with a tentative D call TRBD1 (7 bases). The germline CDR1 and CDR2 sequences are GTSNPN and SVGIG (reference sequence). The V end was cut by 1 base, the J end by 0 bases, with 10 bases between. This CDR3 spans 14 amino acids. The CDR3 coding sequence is TGTGCCTGGAGTGCAGGGGGGCCCTCCTACGAGCAGTACTTC. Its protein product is CAWSAGGPSYEQYF.

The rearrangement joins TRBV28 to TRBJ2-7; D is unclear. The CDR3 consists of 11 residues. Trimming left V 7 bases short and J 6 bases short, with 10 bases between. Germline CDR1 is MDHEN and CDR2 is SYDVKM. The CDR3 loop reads CASNNNVEQYF. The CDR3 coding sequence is TGTGCCAGCAACAATAATGTCGAGCAGTACTTC.

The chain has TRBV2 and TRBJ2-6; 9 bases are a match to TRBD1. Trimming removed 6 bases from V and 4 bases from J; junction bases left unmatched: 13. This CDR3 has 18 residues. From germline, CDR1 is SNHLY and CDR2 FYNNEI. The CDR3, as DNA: TGTGCCAGCAGCACCAGCCCGGGACAGGGTTCCGGGGCCAACGTCCTGACTTTC. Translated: CASSTSPGQGSGANVLTF.

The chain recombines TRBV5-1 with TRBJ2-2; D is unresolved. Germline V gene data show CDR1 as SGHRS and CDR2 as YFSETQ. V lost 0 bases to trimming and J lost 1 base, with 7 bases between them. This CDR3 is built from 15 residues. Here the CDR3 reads CASSLVVGNTGELFF. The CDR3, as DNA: TGCGCCAGCAGCTTGGTCGTCGGGAACACCGGGGAGCTGTTTTTT. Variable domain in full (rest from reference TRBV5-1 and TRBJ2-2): KAGVTQTPRYLIKTRGQQVTLSCSPISGHRSVSWYQQTPGQGLQFLFEYFSETQRNKGNFPGRFSGRQFSNSRSEMNVSTLELGDSALYLCASSLVVGNTGELFFGEGSRLTVL.

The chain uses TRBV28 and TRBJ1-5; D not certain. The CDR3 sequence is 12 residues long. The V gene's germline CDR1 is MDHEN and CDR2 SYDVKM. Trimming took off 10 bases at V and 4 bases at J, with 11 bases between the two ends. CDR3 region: CATRRSNQPQHF. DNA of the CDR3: TGTGCCACCCGACGTTCAAATCAGCCCCAGCATTTT.

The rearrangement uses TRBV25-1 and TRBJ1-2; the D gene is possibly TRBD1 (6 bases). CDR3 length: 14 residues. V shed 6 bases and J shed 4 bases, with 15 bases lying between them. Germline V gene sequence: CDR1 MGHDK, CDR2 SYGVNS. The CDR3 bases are TGTGCCAGCAGCCCGGACGGGGGCGCCTATGGCTACACCTTC. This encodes CASSPDGGAYGYTF.

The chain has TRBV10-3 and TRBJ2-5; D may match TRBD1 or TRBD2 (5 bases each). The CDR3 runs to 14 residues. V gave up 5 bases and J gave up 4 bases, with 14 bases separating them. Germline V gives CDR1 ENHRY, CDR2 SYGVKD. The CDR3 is CAISTGPSRETQYF. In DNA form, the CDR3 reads TGTGCCATCAGTACGGGACCCAGTCGAGAGACCCAGTACTTC.

For the CDR3, the DNA is TGTGCCAGCAGCTTGGAGGTCGAATATGGCTACACCTTC. Translated, it gives CASSLEVEYGYTF. V and J are TRBV5-4 and TRBJ1-2; no definite D call. Trimming left V 0 bases short and J 5 bases short, with 8 bases between. The CDR3 totals 13 residues. The germline V gene encodes CDR1 SGHNT and CDR2 YYREEE (reference sequence).

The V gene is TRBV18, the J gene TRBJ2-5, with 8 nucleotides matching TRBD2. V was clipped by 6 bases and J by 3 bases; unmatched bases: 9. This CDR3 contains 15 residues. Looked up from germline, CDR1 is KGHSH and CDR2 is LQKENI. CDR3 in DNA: TGTGCCAGCTCCTTCGGGGGGGGCACAAAAGAGACCCAGTACTTC. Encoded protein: CASSFGGGTKETQYF.

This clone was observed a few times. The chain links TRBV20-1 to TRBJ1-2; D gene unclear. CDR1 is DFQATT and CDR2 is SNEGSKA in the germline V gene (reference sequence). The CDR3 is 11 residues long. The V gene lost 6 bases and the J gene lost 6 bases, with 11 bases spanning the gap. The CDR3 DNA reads TGCAGTGCCCCGACAAGGAATGGCTACACCTTC. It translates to CSAPTRNGYTF.

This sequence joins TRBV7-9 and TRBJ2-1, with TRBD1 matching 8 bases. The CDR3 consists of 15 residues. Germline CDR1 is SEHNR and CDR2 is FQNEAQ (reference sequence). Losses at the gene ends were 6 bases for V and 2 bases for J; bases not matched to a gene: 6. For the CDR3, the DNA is TGTGCCAGCAGTTCCAGGGGGCCAACCTACAATGAGCAGTTCTTC. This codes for CASSSRGPTYNEQFF.

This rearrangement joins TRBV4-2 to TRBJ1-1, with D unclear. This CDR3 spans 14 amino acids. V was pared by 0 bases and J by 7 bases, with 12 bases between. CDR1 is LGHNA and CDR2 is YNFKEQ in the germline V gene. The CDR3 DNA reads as TGTGCCAGCAGCCAAGACTCTTCGAGAAATGAAGCTTTCTTT. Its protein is CASSQDSSRNEAFF.

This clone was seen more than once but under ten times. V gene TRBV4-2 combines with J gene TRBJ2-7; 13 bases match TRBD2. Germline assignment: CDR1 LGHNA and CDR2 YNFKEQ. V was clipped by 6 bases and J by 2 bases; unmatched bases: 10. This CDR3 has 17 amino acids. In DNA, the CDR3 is TGTGCCAGCAGTGAACGGACTAGCGGGAGAGGGACCTACGAGCAGTACTTC. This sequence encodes CASSERTSGRGTYEQYF.

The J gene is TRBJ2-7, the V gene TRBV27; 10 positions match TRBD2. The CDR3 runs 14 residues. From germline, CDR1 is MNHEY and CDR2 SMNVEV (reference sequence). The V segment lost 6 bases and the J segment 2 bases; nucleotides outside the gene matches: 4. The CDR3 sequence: CASSPLAGAYEQYF. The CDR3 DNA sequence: TGTGCCAGCAGCCCCCTAGCGGGAGCCTACGAGCAGTACTTC.

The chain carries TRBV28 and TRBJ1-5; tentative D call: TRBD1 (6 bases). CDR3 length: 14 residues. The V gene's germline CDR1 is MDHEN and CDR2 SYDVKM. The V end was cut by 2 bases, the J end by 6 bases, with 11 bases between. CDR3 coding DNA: TGTGCCAGCAGTTTAGCAGGGGCGTCTCAGCCCCAGCATTTT. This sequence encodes CASSLAGASQPQHF.

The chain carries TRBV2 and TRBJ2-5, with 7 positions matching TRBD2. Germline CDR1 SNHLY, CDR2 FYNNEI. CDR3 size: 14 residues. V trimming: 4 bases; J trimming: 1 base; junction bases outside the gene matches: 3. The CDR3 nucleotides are TGTGCCAGCAGTGTGGGAGGGATCCAAGAGACCCAGTACTTC. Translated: CASSVGGIQETQYF.

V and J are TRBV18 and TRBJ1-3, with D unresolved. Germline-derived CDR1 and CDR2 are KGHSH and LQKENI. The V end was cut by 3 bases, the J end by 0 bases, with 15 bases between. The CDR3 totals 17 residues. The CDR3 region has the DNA TGTGCCAGCTCACCCCTGGACTCACAAAGCTCTGGAAACACCATATATTTT. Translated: CASSPLDSQSSGNTIYF.

CDR3 residues: CASSSTSGRHTYEQYF. CDR3 nucleotide sequence: TGTGCCAGCAGTTCTACTAGCGGGAGGCACACCTACGAGCAGTACTTC. The rearrangement links TRBV28 to TRBJ2-7, with 12 bases aligning to TRBD2. CDR1 and CDR2 (germline): MDHEN, SYDVKM. Trimming removed 4 bases from V and 2 bases from J; junction bases left unmatched: 6. This CDR3 is built from 16 residues.

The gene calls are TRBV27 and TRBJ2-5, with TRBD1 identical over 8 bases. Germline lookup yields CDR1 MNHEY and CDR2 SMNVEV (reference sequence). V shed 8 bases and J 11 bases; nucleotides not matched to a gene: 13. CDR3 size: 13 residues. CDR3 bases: TGTGCCAGCGCGGATGGGGACAGGCCACTGCAGTACTTC. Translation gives CASADGDRPLQYF.

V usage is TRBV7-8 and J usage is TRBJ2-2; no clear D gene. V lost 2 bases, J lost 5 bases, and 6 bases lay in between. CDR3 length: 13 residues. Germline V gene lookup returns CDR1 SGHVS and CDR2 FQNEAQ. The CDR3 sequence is CASSLSGTGELFF. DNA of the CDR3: TGTGCCAGCAGCTTATCCGGGACCGGGGAGCTGTTTTTT.

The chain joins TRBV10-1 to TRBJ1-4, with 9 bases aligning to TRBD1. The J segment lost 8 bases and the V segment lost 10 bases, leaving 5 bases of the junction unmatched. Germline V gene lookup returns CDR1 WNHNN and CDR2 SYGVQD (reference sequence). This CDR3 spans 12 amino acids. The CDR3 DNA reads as TGCGCCACCGGGACAGGGAGAGAAAAACTGTTTTTT. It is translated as CATGTGREKLFF.

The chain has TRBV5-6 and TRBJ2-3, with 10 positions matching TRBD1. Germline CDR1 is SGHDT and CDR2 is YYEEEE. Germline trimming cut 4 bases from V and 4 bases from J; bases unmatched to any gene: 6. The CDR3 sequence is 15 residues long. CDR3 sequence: CASSPGTGDSDTQYF. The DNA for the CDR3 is TGTGCCAGCAGCCCCGGGACAGGGGATTCAGATACGCAGTATTTT.

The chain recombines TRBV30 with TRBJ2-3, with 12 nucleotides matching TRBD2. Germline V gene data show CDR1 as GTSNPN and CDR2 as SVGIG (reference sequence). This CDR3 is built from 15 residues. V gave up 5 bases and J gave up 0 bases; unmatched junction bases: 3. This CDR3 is CAWDGTSGSTDTQYF. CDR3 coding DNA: TGTGCCTGGGACGGGACTAGCGGGAGCACAGATACGCAGTATTTT.

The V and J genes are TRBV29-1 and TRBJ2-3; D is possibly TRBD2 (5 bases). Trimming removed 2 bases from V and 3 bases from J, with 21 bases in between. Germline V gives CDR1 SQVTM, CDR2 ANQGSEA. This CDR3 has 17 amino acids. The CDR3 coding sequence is TGCAGCGTTGAATTTCCCCTAGCTCAAAACCCGACAGATACGCAGTATTTT. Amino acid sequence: CSVEFPLAQNPTDTQYF.